This paragraph covers one T cell receptor (beta chain) sequence. This CDR3 contains 15 residues. Germline V gives CDR1 SGDLS, CDR2 YYNGEE. Trimming took 3 bases from V and 6 from J; bases not matched to a gene: 4. This specimen comes from a study of blood T cell repertoires in COVID-19. Across the whole study: Collection of acute and convalescent COVID-19 samples took place in the United States, Italy and Spain. PBMCs, B-cell-depleted T cells, or T cells provided the cDNA or gDNA that made up the material.

Authors' analysis steps: Amplification of reference gene primers provided the estimated nucleated cell counts. The data were produced by immunoSEQ multiplex PCR, yet TCRdb's version contains in-frame clones alone and is incomplete. Clonal size and the V and J genes are those of that table, whereas D and trimming came from the DNA. The sample has about 160,000 clones; approximately 77% are singletons. What was sequenced was peripheral blood. This clonotype was obtained from a woman at least 80 years old with active or convalescent COVID-19. V and J are TRBV9 and TRBJ1-5; the match to TRBD1 covers 12 bases. CDR3 coding DNA: TGTGCCAGCAGCGCGGGACAGGGGGCCGGTCAGCCCCAGCATTTT. This encodes CASSAGQGAGQPQHF.